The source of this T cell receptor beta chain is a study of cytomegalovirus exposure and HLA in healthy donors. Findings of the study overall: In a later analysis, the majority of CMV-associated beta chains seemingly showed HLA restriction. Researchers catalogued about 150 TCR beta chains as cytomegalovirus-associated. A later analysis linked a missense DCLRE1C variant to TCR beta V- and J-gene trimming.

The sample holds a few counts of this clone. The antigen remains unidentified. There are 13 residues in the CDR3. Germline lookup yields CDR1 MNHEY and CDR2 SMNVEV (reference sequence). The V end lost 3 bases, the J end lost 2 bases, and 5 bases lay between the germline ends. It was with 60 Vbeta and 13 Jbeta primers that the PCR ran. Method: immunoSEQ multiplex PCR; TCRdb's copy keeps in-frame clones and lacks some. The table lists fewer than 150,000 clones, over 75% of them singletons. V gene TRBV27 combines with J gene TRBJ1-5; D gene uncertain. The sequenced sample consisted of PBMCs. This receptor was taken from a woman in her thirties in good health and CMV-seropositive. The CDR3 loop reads CASSFSGNQPQHF. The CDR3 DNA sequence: TGTGCCAGCAGTTTTAGTGGCAATCAGCCCCAGCATTTT.